These T cell receptor beta chains were read from a single sample in a study of technical replicates of blood from a few donors. Method: immunoSEQ multiplex PCR; TCRdb's copy keeps in-frame clones and lacks some. The data contain about 100,000 clones, under 97% of them singletons. The sample was T cells isolated from PBMCs. The receptors shown here come from a human donor in good health. The CDR3 runs from the conserved cysteine through the conserved F or W. The order of the fields is D gene, clone size, V gene, J gene, CDR3 DNA, CDR3 protein. D genes are given only for firm matches. Not every row has a clone size; where given, it reads once, few, many or a size class.

>.|.|TRBV29-1|TRBJ1-2
TGCAGCGTTGAAGGTAGTCCGGACTATGGCTACACCTTC
CSVEGSPDYGYTF
>TRBD1|.|TRBV27|TRBJ2-7
TGTGCCAGCAGTTTAGGGTCAGGGGGCCTCTACGAGCAGTACTTC
CASSLGSGGLYEQYF
>TRBD1|.|TRBV5-1|TRBJ1-2
TGCGCCAGCAGTGGGGGACAGGGGAGCTTTTGGAACTATGGCTACACCTTC
CASSGGQGSFWNYGYTF
>TRBD2|.|TRBV19|TRBJ2-6
TGTGCCAGTAGTCCTAGCGGGGGCACTGGGGCCAACGTCCTGACTTTC
CASSPSGGTGANVLTF
>TRBD1|.|TRBV27|TRBJ1-2
TGTGCCAGCAGTCCTACACAGGGGTATGGCTACACCTTC
CASSPTQGYGYTF
>TRBD1|once|TRBV9|TRBJ2-7
TGTGCCAGCAGCGTAGATTCGAGACAGGGCAGCTACGAGCAGTACTTC
CASSVDSRQGSYEQYF
>TRBD1|.|TRBV11-2|TRBJ1-1
TGTGCCAGCAGCTCCCTCCAGGGGGCTTCTTCTGAAGCTTTCTTT
CASSSLQGASSEAFF
>.|once|TRBV6-6|TRBJ1-1
TGTGCCAGCAGTTACGGGTCAGGGGCTGCTGAAGCTTTCTTT
CASSYGSGAAEAFF
>TRBD1|.|TRBV9|TRBJ2-1
TGTGCCAGCAGCGTAGAGGAAGGGACAGGGGGCGCGTATGAGCAGTTCTTC
CASSVEEGTGGAYEQFF
>.|few|TRBV4-1|TRBJ2-1
TGCGCCAGCAGCCAAGAGTTACGGGGATCCTACAATGAGCAGTTCTTC
CASSQELRGSYNEQFF
>TRBD1|.|TRBV27|TRBJ2-7
TGTGCCAGCAGCCCCGGGACAGGGGGTTTTCAGCAGTACTTC
CASSPGTGGFQQYF
>.|.|TRBV18|TRBJ2-7
TGTGCCAGCCATGGACAGCCGTACGAGCAGTACTTC
CASHGQPYEQYF
>TRBD2|.|TRBV29-1|TRBJ2-7
TGCAGCGGGGTAGCGGGACAATCCTACGAGCAGTACTTC
CSGVAGQSYEQYF
>.|.|TRBV29-1|TRBJ1-2
TGCAGGCTCTGGCCTTATGGCTACACCTTC
CRLWPYGYTF
>TRBD1|.|TRBV5-1|TRBJ2-7
TGCGCCAGCAGCTTGTCGGACAGGGGTTACGAGCAGTACTTC
CASSLSDRGYEQYF
>.|.|TRBV2|TRBJ2-2
TGTGCCAGCAGGACAGGAAGGGACACCGGGGAGCTGTTTTTT
CASRTGRDTGELFF
>.|.|TRBV6-5|TRBJ2-2
TGTGCCAGCAGCTACTTAGCGTTTAACACCGGGGAGCTGTTTTTT
CASSYLAFNTGELFF
>.|.|TRBV5-1|TRBJ2-7
TGCGCCAGCAGCTCTACCGGGAGATACGAGCAGTACTTC
CASSSTGRYEQYF
>.|.|TRBV10-1|TRBJ2-3
TGCGCCAGCAGTGAGAATCGAGGGTCGACGCAGTATTTT
CASSENRGSTQYF
>.|.|TRBV19|TRBJ1-5
TGTGCCAGTAGTATCGCGGTTAGCAATCAGCCCCAGCATTTT
CASSIAVSNQPQHF
>.|.|TRBV10-3|TRBJ1-3
TGTGCCATCTCTTTACGACAGGACTCTGGAAACACCATATATTTT
CAISLRQDSGNTIYF
>.|once|TRBV27|TRBJ1-1
TGTGCCAGCAGTTTATTAGGCAGGGATGGTGAAGCTTTCTTT
CASSLLGRDGEAFF
>.|.|TRBV19|TRBJ2-3
TGTGCCAGTGTGAAAAAGGAGGGCCCTAGCACAGATACGCAGTATTTT
CASVKKEGPSTDTQYF
>TRBD2|.|TRBV7-7|TRBJ2-3
TGTGCTATCGGGGGGGCTAGCACAGATACGCAGTATTTT
CAIGGASTDTQYF
>TRBD2|.|TRBV4-1|TRBJ2-4
TGCGCCAGCAGCCAAGTACTAGCGGCCAAAAACATTCAGTACTTC
CASSQVLAAKNIQYF
>TRBD1|.|TRBV6-5|TRBJ1-2
TGTGCCAGCAGCCAGACAGGGGGCGACTATGGCTACACCTTC
CASSQTGGDYGYTF
>.|.|TRBV6-6|TRBJ1-4
TGTGCCAGCAGTTTGTCAGATGGTAATGAAAAACTGTTTTTT
CASSLSDGNEKLFF
>.|.|TRBV10-2|TRBJ2-3
TGCGCCAGCAGTGAGCTCATCCGAATAGGCACAGATACGCAGTATTTT
CASSELIRIGTDTQYF
>.|.|TRBV7-9|TRBJ1-1
TGTGCCAGCAGTGCAACAGGACAGTCTTACACTGAAGCTTTCTTT
CASSATGQSYTEAFF
>TRBD1|once|TRBV11-2|TRBJ2-7
TGTGCCAGCAGCTTAGGAAACAGGGGCTTGGAGCAGTACTTC
CASSLGNRGLEQYF
>.|.|TRBV7-2|TRBJ2-1
TGTGCCAGCAGATTAGGCGCAAATGAGCAGTTCTTC
CASRLGANEQFF
>.|once|TRBV5-1|TRBJ2-7
TGCGCCAGCAGCTTGGAAGGTGACAGAGACTACGAGCAGTACTTC
CASSLEGDRDYEQYF
>TRBD2|.|TRBV6-4|TRBJ2-1
TGTGCCAGCAGTGACATTCCCAGCGGGAGTTCCGAAGGGCAGTTCTTC
CASSDIPSGSSEGQFF
>TRBD2|.|TRBV29-1|TRBJ2-5
TGCAGCGTTGACCATTTTCCTCGAGCGGGGGGCCCCCCCCGAGAGACCCAGTACTTC
CSVDHFPRAGGPPRETQYF
>.|.|TRBV10-2|TRBJ2-3
TGCGCCAGCAAGGCGGGGGCGGGCACAGATACGCAGTATTTT
CASKAGAGTDTQYF
>.|.|TRBV5-1|TRBJ2-1
TGCGCCAGCAGTTTGGGCGGGGATGAGCAGTTCTTC
CASSLGGDEQFF
>.|.|TRBV2|TRBJ2-1
TGTGCCAGCGCGTCAAGCTCCTACAATGAGCAGTTCTTC
CASASSSYNEQFF